The 3 T cell receptor beta chains presented below share a single source sample, sequenced in a study of cytomegalovirus exposure and HLA in healthy donors. The PCR contained 60 Vbeta and 13 Jbeta primers. Measured with immunoSEQ multiplex PCR; TCRdb has only the in-frame clones, and not every one. The table lists more than 95,000 clones, roughly 85% of them singletons. Sequencing used PBMCs. These receptors came from a woman aged 40 to 50 in good health and CMV-seropositive.

This clone is labeled large (0.1 to 1%). Other DNA sequences in the sample encode the same CDR3. The chain links TRBV5-6 to TRBJ2-1, with 8 positions matching TRBD2. V was clipped by 7 bases and J by 5 bases; unmatched bases: 5. The CDR3 runs to 13 residues. Germline V CDR1 and CDR2: SGHDT, YYEEEE. The CDR3 sequence is CASEREPNNEQFF. As DNA, the CDR3 is TGTGCCAGCGAGCGGGAGCCAAACAATGAGCAGTTCTTC.

This sequence joins TRBV4-1 and TRBJ2-5; possible D gene TRBD2, 6 bases. The J call may be mistaken, given a closer DNA end match to TRBJ2-7. The CDR3 consists of 16 residues. Germline CDR1 MGHRA, CDR2 YSYEKL. CDR3 region: CASSQGVREVPYEQYF. In DNA, the CDR3 is TGCGCCAGCAGCCAAGGTGTCAGGGAGGTGCCCTACGAGCAGTACTTC.

This clone has a handful of counts. V is TRBV28 and J is TRBJ1-2; 7 positions agree with TRBD1. With V trimmed by 4 bases and J by 8 bases, 13 bases remained unmatched. This CDR3 has 15 residues. Germline V lookup: CDR1 MDHEN, CDR2 SYDVKM. As DNA, the CDR3 is TGTGCCAGCAGTTACCCAGGACAGGCGATAATCGGCTACACCTTC. This encodes CASSYPGQAIIGYTF.